This entry features one T cell receptor (beta chain) sequence. The target of this receptor is not known. TCRdb shows the sequencer as NextSeq 550. The Human TCR Profiling Kit (MiLaboratory) was used to make UMI-labeled 5' RACE TRB cDNA libraries. The full amount of extracted RNA was used for cDNA synthesis, and the full amount of resulting cDNA was used for PCR amplification. Libraries were prepared in parallel using an identical number of PCR cycles. On the study's bioinformatics: With a requirement of at least two reads per UMI, MIGEC and MiXCR extracted about 50,000 +/- 10,000 unique UMI-labeled TRB cDNA molecules per library. An average of approximately 40,000 +/- 10,000 functional in-frame TRB CDR3 nucleotide clonotypes without stop codons was found per library. Diversity metrics, including normalized Shannon-Wiener and Chao1, were computed in VDJtools after downsampling to 5000 UMI-labeled TRB molecules per sample. VDJtools was used to calculate clonotype-size-weighted physicochemical properties of the central five CDR3 residues, namely interaction energy, strength, volume and Kidera factor 4. The reads were reprocessed in TCRdb, with one entry per CDR3 protein sequence and no accompanying DNA. Clone size and V and J calls follow TCRdb, not the original study. This sample's records show about 120,000 distinct CDR3 sequences. The biggest ten clones account for around 0.38% of the sample.

This sample is drawn from a study of CXCR3-negative and CXCR3-positive naive CD8 T cells (dated by TCRdb to between 2019 and 2020). Notes on the research overall: In total, about 150 million TRB reads were obtained, corresponding to roughly 1.5 +/- 0.3 million reads per library. The diversity and physicochemical repertoire analyses included more than nine donors pooled from two independent experiments. For the TRBV-TRBJ cluster analysis, the naive subsets came from 5 donors, while the memory cells came from 3 donors. General findings and caveats noted by the study authors: TRB CDR3s from CXCR3-positive naive cells showed higher hydrophobicity (lower Kidera factor 4), lower energy, and higher strength and volume indices than CXCR3-negative naive cells. Repertoire diversity was comparably high in both naive subsets but much lower in memory CD8+ T cells. CXCR3 expression partially decreased after cryopreservation, so most assays used freshly isolated PBMCs. Naive CXCR3-negative and CXCR3-positive cells from the same donor showed similar TRBV-TRBJ usage, whereas memory cells showed distinct patterns. Because surface CD5, which is linked to self-reactivity in mice, was comparable between the naive subsets, TCR interaction strength was also inferred from the physicochemical properties of TRB CDR3s.

In the germline V gene, CDR1 corresponds to MDHEN and CDR2 to SYDVKM. The CDR3 runs 15 amino acids, cysteine and phenylalanine included. No DNA was logged. Each CD8+ T cell subset was flow-sorted in triplicate, and 250,000 to 300,000 cells per subset were placed directly into RLT lysis buffer. To keep memory contaminants out, a stringent definition of naive CD8+ T cells was applied: CD45RO-CCR7+CD27+CD95-. Using standard density gradient centrifugation, peripheral blood mononuclear cells were isolated from buffy coats. Naive CXCR3-negative and CXCR3-positive CD8+ T cells were flow-sorted using a FACSAria III. An RNeasy Mini Kit was used to extract total RNA from the sorted cells.

The origin of this receptor is a human donor in good health. Some clones in this sample may be carry-over from other donors' samples. Input material: naive CXCR3+ CD8+ T cells from blood. Read against the paper, the sample's cell subset or site label means: CD45RO-CCR7+CD27+CD95- naive CD8+ T cells expressing CXCR3 (TNR3+). The chain is made from TRBV28 and TRBJ2-7; no DNA is available, so the TRBD1 call from TCRdb remains unchecked. The CDR3 loop reads CASSLATGSSYEQYF.